Listed below are T cell receptor beta chains from one sample, sequenced in a study of blood T cell repertoires in COVID-19. TCRdb's copy holds only in-frame clones and misses some; the assay was immunoSEQ multiplex PCR. The table records around 200,000 clones, more than 75% of them present only once. Sequences were obtained from peripheral blood. These receptor sequences come from a woman younger than 30 who had recovered from COVID-19. The CDR3 runs from the conserved cysteine through the conserved F or W. The D gene is left open where the match is weak. Clone size is not always given. Where it is, it says once, few, many or a class for expanded clones.

size,J,D,length,V,DNA,CDR3
NA,TRBJ1-6,TRBD1,14,TRBV3-1/TRBV3-2,TGTGCCAGCAGCCTGACAGGGGTTGGTTCACCCCTCCACTTT,CASSLTGVGSPLHF
NA,TRBJ1-5,TRBD1,13,TRBV6-5,TGTGCCAGCAGTTACACAGGGGATCAGCCCCAGCATTTT,CASSYTGDQPQHF
NA,TRBJ1-2,NA,14,TRBV3-1/TRBV3-2,TGTGCCAGCAGCCCAGGCAGGGGCGTCAGTGGCTACACCTTC,CASSPGRGVSGYTF
NA,TRBJ2-1,NA,14,TRBV5-1,TGCGCCAGCAGCTTGTGGAGCTCCTACAATGAGCAGTTCTTC,CASSLWSSYNEQFF
once,TRBJ1-4,NA,16,TRBV10-3,TGTGCCATCAGTGCTCTCCCAGGGGCGCGGAACGAAAAACTGTTTTTT,CAISALPGARNEKLFF
NA,TRBJ2-5,NA,16,TRBV11-2,TGTGCCAGCAGCTTAGACCGGGCCCCCGAGGGAGAGACCCAGTACTTC,CASSLDRAPEGETQYF
NA,TRBJ1-4,NA,15,TRBV7-2,TGTGCCAGCAGCTACCTGGGGGGGCCGGAGGAAAAACTGTTTTTT,CASSYLGGPEEKLFF
NA,TRBJ1-6,NA,17,TRBV19,TGTGCCAGTACCCCAGGGCAGGGGAACTCCTATAATTCACCCCTCCACTTT,CASTPGQGNSYNSPLHF
NA,TRBJ1-6,TRBD1,14,TRBV6-6,TGTGCCAGCAGCTCCCGACAGGGGAATTCACCCCTCCACTTT,CASSSRQGNSPLHF
NA,TRBJ1-4,NA,15,TRBV7-6,TGTGCCAGCAGCTTAGAGGACAGACGAAATGAAAAACTGTTTTTT,CASSLEDRRNEKLFF
NA,TRBJ2-1,NA,14,TRBV27,TGTGCCAGCAGTCCGCCAGGGGACGGCCATGAGCAGTTCTTC,CASSPPGDGHEQFF
once,TRBJ1-2,TRBD1,13,TRBV7-2,TGTGCCAGCAGCAGGGGACAGGCGCTAGGCTACACCTTC,CASSRGQALGYTF
once,TRBJ2-5,TRBD2,14,TRBV20-1,TGCAGTGCTAGTAAGGCTAGCGGGAGTCAGACCCAGTACTTC,CSASKASGSQTQYF
NA,TRBJ2-1,TRBD2,16,TRBV7-6,TGTGCCAGCAGCTTAACTAGCGGGGGGGTTTACAATGAGCAGTTCTTC,CASSLTSGGVYNEQFF
once,TRBJ2-7,TRBD1,15,TRBV7-9,TGTGCCAGCACCTACCGGGGACAGGGGAACCACGAGCAGTACTTC,CASTYRGQGNHEQYF